These 10 T cell receptor beta chains were sequenced from one sample in a study of blood T cell repertoires in COVID-19 (dated by TCRdb to the early 2020s). The library was generated by the immunoSEQ multiplex PCR assay. TCRdb took over this immuneACCESS table, retaining in-frame rearrangements with V and J assigned. Such tables are incomplete; in checked studies, under half of the missing clones stem from an unresolved V gene, and the remainder is unexplained. The sample table records 65,000 to 85,000 clones; 85% to 90% of these occur just once. The top ten clones comprise approximately 19% of the sample. Sequenced: peripheral blood. Every receptor here comes from a human donor in a cohort sampled during active COVID-19.

The rearrangement uses TRBV2 and TRBJ2-7, with TRBD2 matching 8 bases. Germline-derived CDR1 and CDR2 are SNHLY and FYNNEI. CDR3 length: 14 amino acids. The junction had 10 bases not matched to a gene; V was cut back by 6 bases and J by 6 bases. The CDR3 DNA sequence: TGTGCCAGCAGGGGGACGGGACTAGTTAGCGAGCAGTACTTC. Encoded protein: CASRGTGLVSEQYF.

The table lists this clone with a count of one. This chain links TRBV24-1 with TRBJ1-1, with 7 bases matching TRBD1. The CDR3 runs 15 residues. The junction had 7 bases not matched to a gene; V was cut back by 3 bases and J by 4 bases. Germline CDR1 and CDR2: KGHDR and SFDVKD. CDR3 residues: CATSDPTSGGTEAFF. The CDR3 DNA sequence: TGTGCCACCAGTGATCCCACTTCAGGGGGCACTGAAGCTTTCTTT.

The gene calls are TRBV4-1 and TRBJ2-7; 8 nucleotides agree with TRBD1. CDR1 and CDR2 from the germline V gene are MGHRA and YSYEKL. V lost 1 base to trimming and J lost 3 bases; unmatched junction nucleotides: 5. The CDR3 contains 15 residues. The CDR3 DNA reads as TGCGCCAGCAGCCAAGCGACAGGGGTGGTCTACGAGCAGTACTTC. It translates to CASSQATGVVYEQYF.

This chain joins TRBV7-2 and TRBJ2-3, with 9 bases aligning to TRBD2. The CDR3 sequence is 15 residues long. From germline, CDR1 is SGHTA and CDR2 FQGNSA. The ends lost 1 base at V and 6 bases at J; junction bases unmatched: 5. This chain's CDR3 is CASSLVASGTDTQYF. The DNA for the CDR3 is TGTGCCAGCAGCTTAGTTGCTAGCGGGACCGATACGCAGTATTTT.

The CDR3 is CASSRDLQETQYF. The DNA of the CDR3 is TGTGCCAGCAGTCGGGACTTACAAGAGACCCAGTACTTC. The V gene is TRBV6-4, the J gene TRBJ2-5; D perhaps matches TRBD2 (6 bases). Trimming pared 5 bases from V and 2 bases from J, leaving 9 bases between. The CDR3 covers 13 residues. The V gene's germline CDR1 is MRHNA and CDR2 SNTAGT.

The rearrangement joins TRBV5-3 to TRBJ2-1; 9 bases align to TRBD2. TRBV5-3 has ORF status, its function being uncertain. The trim removed 5 bases at V and 3 bases at J, leaving 12 bases unmatched. The CDR3 spans 17 residues. CDR3 residues: CARRLGPEREVYNEQFF. The CDR3, as DNA: TGTGCCAGAAGACTGGGCCCCGAGCGGGAGGTCTACAATGAGCAGTTCTTC.

V is TRBV5-6 and J is TRBJ2-3; TRBD1 matches 9 bases. From germline, CDR1 is SGHDT and CDR2 YYEEEE. The trim removed 1 base at V and 2 bases at J, leaving 5 bases unmatched. The CDR3 covers 16 residues. CDR3: CASSLWGQGLTDTQYF. CDR3 sequence (DNA): TGTGCCAGCAGCTTGTGGGGACAGGGACTCACAGATACGCAGTATTTT.

The rearrangement uses TRBV19 and TRBJ2-5, with TRBD2 matching 7 bases. Germline V gives CDR1 LNHDA, CDR2 SQIVND (reference sequence). V shed 7 bases and J 4 bases; nucleotides not matched to a gene: 12. The length of the CDR3 is 15 residues. The DNA of the CDR3 is TGTGCCAGTACCTCTAAAGGCAGGGAGGGAGAGACCCAGTACTTC. It yields the protein CASTSKGREGETQYF.

The V gene is TRBV13, the J gene TRBJ1-5; a weak D match, TRBD1 (5 bases). Germline V gene data show CDR1 as PRHDT and CDR2 as FYEKMQ (reference sequence). V lost 4 bases and J lost 5, with 12 bases in between. This CDR3 is 14 amino acids long. The CDR3 region is CASSSGGVDQPQHF. As DNA, the CDR3 is TGTGCCAGCAGCTCTGGAGGGGTGGATCAGCCCCAGCATTTT.

CDR3 sequence: CASSKEGDRTISQETQYF. Written as DNA, the CDR3 is TGTGCCAGCAGCAAAGAGGGGGACAGGACTATTAGCCAAGAGACCCAGTACTTC. The rearrangement joins TRBV21-1 to TRBJ2-5; the table's D call TRBD1 went unverified against the DNA. TRBV21-1 is assigned pseudogene status. The CDR3 sequence is 18 residues long.